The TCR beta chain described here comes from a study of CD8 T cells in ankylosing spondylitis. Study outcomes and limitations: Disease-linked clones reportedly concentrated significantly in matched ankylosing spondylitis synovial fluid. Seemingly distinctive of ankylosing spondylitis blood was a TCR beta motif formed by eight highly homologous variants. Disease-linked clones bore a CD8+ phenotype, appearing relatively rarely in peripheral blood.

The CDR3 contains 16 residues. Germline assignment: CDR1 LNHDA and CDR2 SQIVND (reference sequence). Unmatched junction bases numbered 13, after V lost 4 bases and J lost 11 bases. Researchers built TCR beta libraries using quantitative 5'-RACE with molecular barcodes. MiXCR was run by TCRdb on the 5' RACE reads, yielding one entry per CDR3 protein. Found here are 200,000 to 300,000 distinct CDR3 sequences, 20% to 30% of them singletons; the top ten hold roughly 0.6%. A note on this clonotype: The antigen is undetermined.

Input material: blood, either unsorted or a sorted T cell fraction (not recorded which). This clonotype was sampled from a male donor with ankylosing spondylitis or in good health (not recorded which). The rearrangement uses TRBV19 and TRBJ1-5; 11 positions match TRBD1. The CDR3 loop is CASSTLLRDRGEAQHF. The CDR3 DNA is TGTGCCAGTAGTACCCTCCTCCGGGACAGGGGGGAGGCCCAGCATTTT.